Sequencing of this T cell receptor (beta chain) was carried out in a study of T cells expressing NK-cell markers (TCRdb year 2020). Concerning the study at large: TCR beta-chain repertoires were profiled in sorted CD3+CD56+NKG2C+, CD3+CD56+NKG2C- and CD3+CD56-NKG2C+ T-cell subsets from several donors. Among the eight sequenced donors, only one was HCMV-seronegative, while the other seven were HCMV-seropositive. The eight sequenced donors were randomly selected healthy volunteers, three men and five women. Illumina HiSeq 2000/2500, MiSeq or NextSeq was used to sequence libraries as 2 x 150 bp reads. General study outcomes and caveats: Those dominant clonotypes were again the most abundant among CD3+CD56-NKG2C+ cells in four donors, at about 28.3-65%. In 6 or 7 donors, the dominant CD3+CD56+NKG2C+ clonotypes ranked among the top 10 CD8+ clonotypes, making up about 1.0-8% of CD8+ T cells. It remained unclear whether the expanded NKG2C-expressing T cell clones were specific for HCMV antigens.

A note on this clonotype: Its binding antigen is unknown.

The CDR3 sequence holds 14 residues, the cysteine and phenylalanine included. The protein alone is recorded here. From the germline V gene, CDR1 is SQVTM and CDR2 is ANQGSEA. The reads were generated on an Illumina HiSeq 2000. The TCR beta cDNA libraries were made using 5'RACE template switching, a step that added both a universal primer site and unique molecular identifiers. Synthesis of cDNA was primed from the TCR beta constant segment and was followed by two consecutive PCR amplification steps. The original methods were these. MIGEC was used to demultiplex reads and group the reads by UMI, and MiTCR was used to assemble and quantify clonotypes. Only TCR cDNA sequences supported by at least two reads were kept to exclude erroneous sequences. Downstream repertoire analysis used the tcR package, and clonotypes were matched across fractions by CDR3 nucleotide sequence plus V segment. VDJmatch was used to annotate antigen specificity against VDJdb, with one amino acid substitution in CDR3 allowed. TCRdb reprocessed the reads and provides one entry for every CDR3 protein sequence; no DNA is given. TCRdb, not the original authors, processed these V and J calls. This sample's listing comprises some 280,000 distinct CDR3 sequences. The top ten hold approximately 0.39% of the sample.

To determine HCMV serostatus, a commercial ELISA kit was used to detect HCMV-specific IgG in serum. Peripheral blood mononuclear cells were isolated from blood by Ficoll density gradient centrifugation. This receptor was identified in a man younger than 35 in good health. Donor details come from another sample of the same person, matched by shared clones. The chain was built from TRBV29-1 and TRBJ2-5; there is no DNA to check the TCRdb D call of TRBD1. Material for sequencing was blood T cells: a sorted CD56 or NKG2C T cell subset, CD4+ or CD8+ T cells, or bulk PBMC T cells (not recorded which). CDR3 reads: CSVDWGLAGETQYF.